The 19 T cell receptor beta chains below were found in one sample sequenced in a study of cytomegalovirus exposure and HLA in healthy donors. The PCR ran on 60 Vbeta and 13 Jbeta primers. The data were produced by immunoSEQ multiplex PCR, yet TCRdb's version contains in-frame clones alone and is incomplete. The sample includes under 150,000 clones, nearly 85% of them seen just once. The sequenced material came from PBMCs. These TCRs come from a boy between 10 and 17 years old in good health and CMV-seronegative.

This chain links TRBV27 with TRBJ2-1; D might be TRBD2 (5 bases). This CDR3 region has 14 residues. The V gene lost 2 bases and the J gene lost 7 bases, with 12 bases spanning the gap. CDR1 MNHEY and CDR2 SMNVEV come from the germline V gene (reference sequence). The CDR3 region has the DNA TGTGCCAGCAGTTTAAGAGGGCCGGAAAATGAGCAGTTCTTC. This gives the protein CASSLRGPENEQFF.

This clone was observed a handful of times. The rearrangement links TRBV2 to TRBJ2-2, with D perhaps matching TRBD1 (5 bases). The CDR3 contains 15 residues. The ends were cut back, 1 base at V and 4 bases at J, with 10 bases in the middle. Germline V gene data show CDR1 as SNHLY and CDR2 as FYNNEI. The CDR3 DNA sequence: TGTGCCAGCAGTGAAGTGACAGCGCTCACCGGGGAGCTGTTTTTT. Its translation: CASSEVTALTGELFF.

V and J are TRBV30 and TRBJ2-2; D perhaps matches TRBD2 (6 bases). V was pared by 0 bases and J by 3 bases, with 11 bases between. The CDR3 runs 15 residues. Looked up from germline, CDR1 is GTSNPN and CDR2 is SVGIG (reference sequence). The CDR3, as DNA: TGTGCCTGGAGTGTACGGGACTGGGACACCGGGGAGCTGTTTTTT. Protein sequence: CAWSVRDWDTGELFF.

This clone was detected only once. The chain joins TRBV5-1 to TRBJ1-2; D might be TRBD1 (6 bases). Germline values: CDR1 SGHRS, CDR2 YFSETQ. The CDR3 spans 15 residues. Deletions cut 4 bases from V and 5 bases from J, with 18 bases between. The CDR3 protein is CASSAPSPGDYGYTF. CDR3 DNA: TGCGCCAGCAGCGCCCCTTCCCCAGGGGATTATGGCTACACCTTC.

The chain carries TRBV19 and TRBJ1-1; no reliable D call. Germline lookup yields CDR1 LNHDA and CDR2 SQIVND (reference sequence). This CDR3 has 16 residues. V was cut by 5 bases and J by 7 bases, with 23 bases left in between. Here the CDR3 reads CASSPVDASPQVEAFF. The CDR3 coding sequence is TGTGCCAGTAGTCCGGTCGATGCTTCCCCTCAAGTTGAAGCTTTCTTT. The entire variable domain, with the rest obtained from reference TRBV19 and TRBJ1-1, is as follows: DGGITQSPKYLFRKEGQNVTLSCEQNLNHDAMYWYRQDPGQGLRLIYYSQIVNDFQKGDIAEGYSVSREKKESFPLTVTSAQKNPTAFYLCASSPVDASPQVEAFFGQGTRLTVV.

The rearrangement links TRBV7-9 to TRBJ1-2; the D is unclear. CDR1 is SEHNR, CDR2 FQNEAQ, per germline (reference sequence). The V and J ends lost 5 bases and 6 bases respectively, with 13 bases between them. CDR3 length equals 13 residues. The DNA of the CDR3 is TGTGCCAGCAGCCGGATGGGAGCTGATGGCTACACCTTC. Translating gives CASSRMGADGYTF.

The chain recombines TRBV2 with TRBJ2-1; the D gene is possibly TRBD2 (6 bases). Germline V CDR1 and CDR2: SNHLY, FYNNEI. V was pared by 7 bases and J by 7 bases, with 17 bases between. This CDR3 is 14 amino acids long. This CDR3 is CASKAGMGRNEQFF. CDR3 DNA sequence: TGTGCCAGCAAGGCGGGCATGGGGAGGAATGAGCAGTTCTTC. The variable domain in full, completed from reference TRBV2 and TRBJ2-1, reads EPEVTQTPSHQVTQMGQEVILRCVPISNHLYFYWYRQILGQKVEFLVSFYNNEISEKSEIFDDQFSVERPDGSNFTLKIRSTKLEDSAMYFCASKAGMGRNEQFFGPGTRLTVL.

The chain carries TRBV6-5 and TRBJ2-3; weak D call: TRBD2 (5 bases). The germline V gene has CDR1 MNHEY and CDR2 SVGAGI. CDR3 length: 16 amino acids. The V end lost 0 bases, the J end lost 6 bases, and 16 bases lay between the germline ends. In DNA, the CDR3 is TGTGCCAGCAGTTACTCGGGGTCACCCCGAGGGGATACGCAGTATTTT. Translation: CASSYSGSPRGDTQYF.

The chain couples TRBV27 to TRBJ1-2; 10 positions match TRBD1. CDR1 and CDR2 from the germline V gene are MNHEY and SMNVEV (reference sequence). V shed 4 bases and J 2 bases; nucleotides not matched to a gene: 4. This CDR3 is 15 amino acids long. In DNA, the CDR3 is TGTGCCAGCAGTTCCTCGGGACAGGGGAACTATGGCTACACCTTC. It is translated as CASSSSGQGNYGYTF.

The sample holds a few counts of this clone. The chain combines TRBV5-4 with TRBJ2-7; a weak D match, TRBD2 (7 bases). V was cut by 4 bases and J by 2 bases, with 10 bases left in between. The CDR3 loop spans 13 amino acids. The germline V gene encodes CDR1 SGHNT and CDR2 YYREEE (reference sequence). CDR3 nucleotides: TGTGCCAGCAGCCCCGGGGGGCCCTACGAGCAGTACTTC. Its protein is CASSPGGPYEQYF.

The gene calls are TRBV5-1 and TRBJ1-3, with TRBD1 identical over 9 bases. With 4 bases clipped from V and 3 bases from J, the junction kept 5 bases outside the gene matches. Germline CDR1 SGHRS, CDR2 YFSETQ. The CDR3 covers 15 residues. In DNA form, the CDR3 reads TGCGCCAGCAGCATACAGGGGGCCAATGGAAACACCATATATTTT. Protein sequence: CASSIQGANGNTIYF.

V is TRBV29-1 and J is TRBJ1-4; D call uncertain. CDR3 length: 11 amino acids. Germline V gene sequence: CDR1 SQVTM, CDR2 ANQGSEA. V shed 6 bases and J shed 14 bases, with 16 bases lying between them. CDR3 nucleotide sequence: TGCAGCGTCCGGCGTGGAGAGGGTCTGTTTTTT. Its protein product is CSVRRGEGLFF.

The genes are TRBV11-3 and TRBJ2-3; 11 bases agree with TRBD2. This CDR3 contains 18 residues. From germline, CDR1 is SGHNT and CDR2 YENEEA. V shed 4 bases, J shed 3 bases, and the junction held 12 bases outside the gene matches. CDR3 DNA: TGTGCCAGCAGCTCTCGTAGCGGGAGGGGGATCGGGACAGATACGCAGTATTTT. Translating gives CASSSRSGRGIGTDTQYF. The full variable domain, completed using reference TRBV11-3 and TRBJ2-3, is EAGVVQSPRYKIIEKKQPVAFWCNPISGHNTLYWYLQNLGQGPELLIRYENEEAVDDSQLPKDRFSAERLKGVDSTLKIQPAELGDSAVYLCASSSRSGRGIGTDTQYFGPGTRLTVL.

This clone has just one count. The chain's CDR3 is CAWRIGAQGEKLFF. The CDR3 DNA is TGTGCCTGGAGAATCGGCGCGCAGGGGGAAAAACTGTTTTTT. This chain connects TRBV30 to TRBJ1-4; TRBD1 is a possible D gene (6 bases). CDR1 is GTSNPN, CDR2 SVGIG, per germline (reference sequence). The CDR3 covers 14 residues. Deletions cut 3 bases from V and 8 bases from J, with 16 bases between.

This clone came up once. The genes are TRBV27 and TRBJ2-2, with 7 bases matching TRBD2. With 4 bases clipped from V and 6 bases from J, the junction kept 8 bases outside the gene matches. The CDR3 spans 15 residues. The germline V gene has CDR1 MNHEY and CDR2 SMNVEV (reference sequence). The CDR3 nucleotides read TGTGCCAGCAGTTCTCTAGCGGCTAGCGCCGGGGAGCTGTTTTTT. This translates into CASSSLAASAGELFF.

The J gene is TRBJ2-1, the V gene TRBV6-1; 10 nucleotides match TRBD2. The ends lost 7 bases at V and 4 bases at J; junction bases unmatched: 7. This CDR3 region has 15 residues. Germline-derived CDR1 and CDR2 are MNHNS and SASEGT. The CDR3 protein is CASIGLAGEYNEQFF. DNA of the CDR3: TGTGCCAGCATTGGGCTAGCGGGAGAATACAATGAGCAGTTCTTC.

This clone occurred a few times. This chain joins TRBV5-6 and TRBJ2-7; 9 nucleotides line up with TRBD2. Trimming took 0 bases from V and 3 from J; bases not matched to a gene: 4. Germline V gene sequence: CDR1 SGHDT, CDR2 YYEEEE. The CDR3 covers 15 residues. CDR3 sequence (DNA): TGTGCCAGCAGCTTGGCTTCTAGCGGGAACTACGAGCAGTACTTC. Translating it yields CASSLASSGNYEQYF.

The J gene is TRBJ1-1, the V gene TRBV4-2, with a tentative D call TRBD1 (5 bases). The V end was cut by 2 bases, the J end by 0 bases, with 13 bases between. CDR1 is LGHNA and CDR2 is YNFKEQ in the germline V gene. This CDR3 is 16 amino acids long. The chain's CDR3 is CASSQPRQRMNTEAFF. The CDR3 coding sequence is TGTGCCAGCAGCCAACCCCGACAGCGCATGAACACTGAAGCTTTCTTT.

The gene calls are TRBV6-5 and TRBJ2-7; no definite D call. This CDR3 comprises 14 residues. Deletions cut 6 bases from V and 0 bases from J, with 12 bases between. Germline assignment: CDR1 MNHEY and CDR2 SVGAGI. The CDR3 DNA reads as TGTGCCAGCAGCCCCCTGTTAGCCTCCTACGAGCAGTACTTC. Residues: CASSPLLASYEQYF.